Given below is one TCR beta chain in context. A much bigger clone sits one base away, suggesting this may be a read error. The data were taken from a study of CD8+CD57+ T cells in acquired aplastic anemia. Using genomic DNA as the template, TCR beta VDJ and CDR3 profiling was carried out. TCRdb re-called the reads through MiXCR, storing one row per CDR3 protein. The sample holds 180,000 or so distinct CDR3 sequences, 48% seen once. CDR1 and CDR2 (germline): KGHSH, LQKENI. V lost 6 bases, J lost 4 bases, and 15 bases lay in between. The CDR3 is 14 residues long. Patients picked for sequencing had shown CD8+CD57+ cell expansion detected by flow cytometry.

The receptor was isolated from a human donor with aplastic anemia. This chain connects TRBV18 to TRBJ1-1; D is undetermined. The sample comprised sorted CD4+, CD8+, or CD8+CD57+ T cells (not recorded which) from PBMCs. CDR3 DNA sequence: TGTGCCAGCTCGCCCGGAGTACGGAGCACTGAAGCTTTCTTT. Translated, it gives CASSPGVRSTEAFF. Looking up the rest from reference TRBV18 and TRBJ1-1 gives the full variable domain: NAGVMQNPRHLVRRRGQEARLRCSPMKGHSHVYWYRQLPEEGLKFMVYLQKENIIDESGMPKERFSAEFPKEGPSILRIQQVVRGDSAAYFCASSPGVRSTEAFFGQGTRLTVV.